The 8 T cell receptor beta chains given below trace back to one sample, sequenced in a study of shared clonotypes between healthy human individuals. The assay was immunoSEQ multiplex PCR, and TCRdb's table has in-frame clones only and misses some. This table holds around 2,100,000 clones, 85% to 95% found once. The naive CD8 subset, CD45RO-negative cells positively selected for CCR7, excluded terminally differentiated effector memory CD45RA+ cells. The sequenced material came from naive CD8+ T cells sorted from blood. All receptors come from a young man in good health.

This chain uses TRBV5-6 with TRBJ2-5, with TRBD2 matching 8 bases. The V gene's germline CDR1 is SGHDT and CDR2 YYEEEE. With 1 base clipped from V and 1 base from J, the junction kept 6 bases outside the gene matches. The length of the CDR3 is 16 residues. For the CDR3, the DNA is TGTGCCAGCAGCTTGTCACCAGCGGGGGCCCAAGAGACCCAGTACTTC. This gives the protein CASSLSPAGAQETQYF.

The rearrangement uses TRBV6-6 and TRBJ2-5, with TRBD2 matching over 10 bases. The CDR3 is 15 residues long. V was pared by 0 bases and J by 4 bases, with 2 bases of the junction left unmatched. Germline-derived CDR1 and CDR2 are MNHNY and SVGAGI (reference sequence). The CDR3 DNA sequence: TGTGCCAGCAGTTACTCGAGCGGGGGGGTAGAGACCCAGTACTTC. Residues: CASSYSSGGVETQYF.

The V gene is TRBV2, the J gene TRBJ2-7, with 7 bases fitting TRBD2. V lost 1 base, J lost 3 bases, and 6 bases stayed unmatched. CDR1 and CDR2 (germline): SNHLY, FYNNEI. The CDR3 totals 15 residues. CDR3 nucleotide sequence: TGTGCCAGCAGTGAAGGGGACTATGCTTTCTACGAGCAGTACTTC. The encoded protein is CASSEGDYAFYEQYF.

This chain joins TRBV6-5 and TRBJ2-1, with D tentatively TRBD1 (5 bases). V lost 0 bases and J lost 2, with 8 bases in between. Germline assignment: CDR1 MNHEY and CDR2 SVGAGI. This CDR3 is 15 amino acids long. CDR3 sequence (DNA): TGTGCCAGCAGTTACTCTGGGGCCCCCTACAATGAGCAGTTCTTC. Its translation: CASSYSGAPYNEQFF.

The V call is TRBV12-2, the J call TRBJ2-2; the table's D call TRBD2 went unverified against the DNA. TRBV12-2 is classified as a pseudogene. The length of the CDR3 is 20 residues. The DNA for the CDR3 is TGTGCAAGTCGCTTAGCGCTTCGGGAGGATGTTACATTGAACACCGGGGAGCTGTTTTTT. Translation gives CASRLALREDVTLNTGELFF.

This clone was counted once. The chain couples TRBV6-6 to TRBJ2-7; possibly TRBD1 or TRBD2 for D (5 bases each). The V end was cut by 4 bases, the J end by 1 base, with 14 bases between. Germline CDR1 is MNHNY and CDR2 is SVGAGI (reference sequence). This CDR3 has 15 residues. The chain's CDR3 is CASSSRDRASYEQYF. The CDR3, as DNA: TGTGCCAGCAGTTCCCGGGACCGAGCATCCTACGAGCAGTACTTC.

The chain has TRBV10-2 and TRBJ2-7; TRBD2 aligns across 7 bases. Trimming took 8 bases from V and 2 from J; bases not matched to a gene: 9. Germline loops: CDR1 WSHSY, CDR2 SAAADI. The CDR3 is 14 amino acids. CDR3 amino acids: CASVSAGDPYEQYF. The CDR3 DNA is TGCGCCAGCGTCAGCGCGGGGGACCCCTACGAGCAGTACTTC.

This chain uses TRBV27 with TRBJ2-5; TRBD1 matches 8 bases. The CDR3 runs to 15 residues. V trimming: 1 base; J trimming: 2 bases; junction bases outside the gene matches: 3. The germline V gene encodes CDR1 MNHEY and CDR2 SMNVEV (reference sequence). CDR3 nucleotide sequence: TGTGCCAGCAGTTTATTAGGGACAGGTCAAGAGACCCAGTACTTC. This translates into CASSLLGTGQETQYF.